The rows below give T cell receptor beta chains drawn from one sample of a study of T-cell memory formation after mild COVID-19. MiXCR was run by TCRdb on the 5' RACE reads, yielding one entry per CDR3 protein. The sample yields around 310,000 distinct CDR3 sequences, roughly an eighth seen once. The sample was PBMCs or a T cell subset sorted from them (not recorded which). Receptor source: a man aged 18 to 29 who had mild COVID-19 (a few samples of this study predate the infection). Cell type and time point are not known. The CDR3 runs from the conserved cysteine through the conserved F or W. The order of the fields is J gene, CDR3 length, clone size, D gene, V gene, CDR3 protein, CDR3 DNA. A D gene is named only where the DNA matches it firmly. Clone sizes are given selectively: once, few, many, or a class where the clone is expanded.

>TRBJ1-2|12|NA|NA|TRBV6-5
CASSFDSYGYNF
TGTGCCAGCAGTTTTGACAGCTATGGCTACAACTTC
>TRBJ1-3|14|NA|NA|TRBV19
CASSIGADRNTIYF
TGTGCCAGTAGTATCGGAGCTGACCGAAACACCATATATTTT
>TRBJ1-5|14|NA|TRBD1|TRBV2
CASSEQGSRQPQHF
TGTGCCAGCAGCGAACAGGGGAGTAGGCAGCCCCAGCATTTT
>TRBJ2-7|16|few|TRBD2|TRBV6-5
CASGTNLAGGSYEQYF
TGTGCCAGCGGGACCAATCTAGCGGGGGGATCCTACGAGCAGTACTTC
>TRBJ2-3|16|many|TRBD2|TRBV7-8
CASSLGSASGGDTQYF
TGTGCCAGCAGCTTAGGGTCAGCTAGCGGGGGAGATACGCAGTATTTT
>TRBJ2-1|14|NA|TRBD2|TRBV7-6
CASSSPGTRGEQFF
TGTGCCAGCAGCTCCCCGGGGACTAGGGGTGAGCAGTTCTTC
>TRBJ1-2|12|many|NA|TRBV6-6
CASSYTAYGYTF
TGTGCCAGCAGTTACACTGCCTATGGCTACACCTTC
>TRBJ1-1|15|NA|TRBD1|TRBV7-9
CASRRQGIGNTEAFF
TGTGCCAGCCGCCGACAGGGCATAGGGAACACTGAAGCTTTCTTT
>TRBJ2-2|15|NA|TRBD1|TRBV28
CASSPRDRVTGELFF
TGTGCCAGCAGTCCCCGGGACAGGGTAACCGGGGAGCTGTTTTTT
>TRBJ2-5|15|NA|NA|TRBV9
CASSVGGNPEETQYF
TGTGCCAGCAGCGTAGGGGGGAACCCCGAAGAGACCCAGTACTTC
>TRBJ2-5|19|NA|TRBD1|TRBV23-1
CASSQEMSDTQGLQETQYF
TGCGCCAGCAGCCAGGAAATGTCCGATACACAGGGGCTGCAAGAGACCCAGTACTTC
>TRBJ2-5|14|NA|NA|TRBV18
CASSPLGGRETQYF
TGTGCCAGCTCACCACTAGGAGGTCGAGAGACCCAGTACTTC
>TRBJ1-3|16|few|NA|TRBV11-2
CASSLVAGTAGNTIYF
TGTGCCAGCAGCTTAGTTGCAGGGACGGCCGGAAACACCATATATTTT
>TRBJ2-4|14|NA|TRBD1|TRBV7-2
CASRYTGDQNIQYF
TGTGCCAGCAGATATACAGGGGACCAAAACATTCAGTACTTC
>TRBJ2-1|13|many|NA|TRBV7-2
CAKGKKGGNEQFF
TGTGCCAAGGGGAAAAAGGGCGGCAATGAGCAGTTCTTC
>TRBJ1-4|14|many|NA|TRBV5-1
CASSLGPGREKLFF
TGCGCCAGCAGCTTGGGGCCAGGGCGAGAAAAACTGTTTTTT
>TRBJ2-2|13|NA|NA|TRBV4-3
CASSQEGSGELFF
TGCGCCAGCAGCCAAGAAGGCTCCGGGGAGCTGTTTTTT
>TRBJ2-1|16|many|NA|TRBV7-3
CASSSDCNLTYNEQFF
TGTGCCAGCAGCTCAGACTGTAATTTAACCTACAATGAGCAGTTCTTC
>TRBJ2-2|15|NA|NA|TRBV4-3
CASSPMFGVAGELFF
TGCGCCAGCAGCCCAATGTTCGGGGTTGCCGGGGAGCTGTTTTTT
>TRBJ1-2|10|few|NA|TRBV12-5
CARTGYGYTF
TGTGCTAGAACGGGGTATGGCTACACCTTC
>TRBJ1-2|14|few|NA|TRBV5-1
CASSPTVGDYGYTF
TGCGCCAGCAGCCCGACAGTGGGGGACTATGGCTACACCTTC
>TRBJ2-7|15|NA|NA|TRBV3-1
CASSQDLAGRSEQYF
TGTGCCAGCAGCCAAGACCTTGCAGGGCGCTCCGAGCAGTACTTC
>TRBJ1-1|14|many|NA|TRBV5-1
CASSLLQDDTEAFF
TGCGCCAGCAGCTTGTTACAAGATGACACTGAAGCTTTCTTT
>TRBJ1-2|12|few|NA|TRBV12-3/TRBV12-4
CASSWSGTGYTF
TGTGCCAGCAGTTGGAGCGGAACCGGCTACACCTTC
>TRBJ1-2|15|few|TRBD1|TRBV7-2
CASSLGLDRAGGYTF
TGTGCCAGCAGCTTAGGGTTAGACAGGGCGGGTGGCTACACCTTC
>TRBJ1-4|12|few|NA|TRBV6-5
CASSPAVGKLFF
TGTGCCAGCAGTCCGGCAGTAGGAAAACTGTTTTTT
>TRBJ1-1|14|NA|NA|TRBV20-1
CSARELGMYTEAFF
TGCAGTGCTAGAGAGCTGGGAATGTACACTGAAGCTTTCTTT
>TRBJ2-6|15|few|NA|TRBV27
CASSHYTTGANVLTF
TGTGCCAGCAGCCATTACACTACTGGGGCCAACGTCCTGACTTTC
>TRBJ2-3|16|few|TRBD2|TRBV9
CASSVLAGGITDTQYF
TGTGCCAGCAGCGTACTAGCGGGGGGTATCACAGATACGCAGTATTTT
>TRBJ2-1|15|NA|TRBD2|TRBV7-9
CASTKAGGATNEQFF
TGTGCCAGCACCAAGGCCGGGGGGGCCACCAATGAGCAGTTCTTC
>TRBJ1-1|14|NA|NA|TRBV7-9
CASSLTTLNTEAFF
TGTGCCAGCAGCTTAACCACTCTTAACACTGAAGCTTTCTTT
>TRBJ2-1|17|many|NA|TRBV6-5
CASSYVRSPGPYNEQFF
TGTGCCAGCAGTTACGTTCGCTCCCCCGGACCCTACAATGAGCAGTTCTTC
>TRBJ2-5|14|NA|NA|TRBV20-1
CSAPPWGARETQYF
TGCAGTGCGCCTCCGTGGGGGGCGAGGGAGACCCAGTACTTC
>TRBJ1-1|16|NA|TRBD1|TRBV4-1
CASSQDPGQGSAEAFF
TGCGCCAGCAGCCAAGATCCAGGACAGGGGAGCGCTGAAGCTTTCTTT
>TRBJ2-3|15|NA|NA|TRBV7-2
CASSLKVGLADTQYF
TGTGCCAGCAGCTTAAAAGTAGGGCTAGCAGATACGCAGTATTTT
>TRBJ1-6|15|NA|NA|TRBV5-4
CASSSPGDRDSPLHF
TGTGCCAGCAGCTCCCCCGGGGACCGGGATTCACCCCTCCACTTT
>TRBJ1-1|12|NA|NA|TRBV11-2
CASSPGITEAFF
TGTGCCAGCAGCCCAGGGATTACTGAAGCTTTCTTT
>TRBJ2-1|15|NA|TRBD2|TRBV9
CASRPTSDPYNEQFF
TGTGCCAGCAGACCGACTAGCGACCCCTACAATGAGCAGTTCTTC
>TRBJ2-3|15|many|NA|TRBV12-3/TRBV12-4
CASSPSGRSTDTQYF
TGTGCCAGCAGCCCTTCGGGGCGGAGCACAGATACGCAGTATTTT
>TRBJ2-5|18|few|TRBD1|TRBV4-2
CASSHSGTGSVRQETQYF
TGTGCCAGCAGCCACTCCGGGACAGGATCGGTGCGTCAAGAGACCCAGTACTTC
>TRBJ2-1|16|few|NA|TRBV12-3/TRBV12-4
CASSRGPPSSYNEQFF
TGTGCCAGCAGCCGGGGCCCGCCTAGCTCCTACAATGAGCAGTTCTTC
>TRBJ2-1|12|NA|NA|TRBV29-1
CSGAGTVNEQFF
TGCAGCGGAGCCGGGACCGTCAATGAGCAGTTCTTC
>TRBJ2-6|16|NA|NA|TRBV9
CASSATASRGANVLTF
TGTGCCAGCAGTGCGACGGCGTCGCGGGGGGCCAACGTCCTGACTTTC
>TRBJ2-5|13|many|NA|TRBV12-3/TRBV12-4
CASSQGFQETQYF
TGTGCCAGCAGTCAGGGGTTCCAAGAGACCCAGTACTTC
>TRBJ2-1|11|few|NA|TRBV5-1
CASRRGNEQFF
TGCGCCAGCCGACGAGGCAATGAGCAGTTCTTC
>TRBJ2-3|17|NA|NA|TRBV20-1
CSAVLRGPWPFADTQYF
TGCAGTGCCGTCCTGCGGGGGCCCTGGCCATTTGCAGATACGCAGTATTTT
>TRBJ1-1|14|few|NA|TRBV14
CASSQRGGYTEAFF
TGTGCCAGCAGCCAAAGGGGTGGGTATACTGAAGCTTTCTTT
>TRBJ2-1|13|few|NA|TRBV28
CASLRQGYNEQFF
TGTGCCAGCCTACGACAAGGGTACAATGAGCAGTTCTTC